Below, 12 T cell receptor beta chains from the same sample are listed, as sequenced in a study of blood T cell repertoires in COVID-19 (TCRdb year 2020). The library came from the immunoSEQ multiplex PCR assay. What TCRdb holds here is the immuneACCESS table cut down to in-frame rearrangements. Part of the clones is not present; checked against another copy, under half of the missing clones reflect an unresolved V gene, and the others are unexplained. Counted in this sample were under 250,000 clones; 83% of them appeared once. Jointly, the top ten make up 3.6% of the sample. Input material: PBMCs or T cells enriched from blood (not recorded which). Receptor source: a woman aged 40-49 years who had been exposed to COVID-19.

This chain uses TRBV2 with TRBJ1-1; D ambiguous. Germline lookup yields CDR1 SNHLY and CDR2 FYNNEI. The CDR3 runs 11 residues. Trimming took 4 bases from V and 6 from J, leaving 6 bases between them. Written as DNA, the CDR3 is TGTGCCAGCAGTGTGAGGGCTGAAGCTTTCTTT. It codes for CASSVRAEAFF. The variable domain in full, with the rest retrieved from reference TRBV2 and TRBJ1-1, is EPEVTQTPSHQVTQMGQEVILRCVPISNHLYFYWYRQILGQKVEFLVSFYNNEISEKSEIFDDQFSVERPDGSNFTLKIRSTKLEDSAMYFCASSVRAEAFFGQGTRLTVV.

The rearrangement joins TRBV2 to TRBJ2-5; D possibly corresponds to TRBD1 (6 bases). The germline CDR1 and CDR2 sequences are SNHLY and FYNNEI. The CDR3 is 14 residues long. Deletions cut 6 bases from V and 5 bases from J, with 16 bases between. The CDR3: CASRREAQGETQYF. The CDR3 DNA is TGTGCCAGCAGGAGGGAAGCCCAGGGGGAGACCCAGTACTTC.

This clone showed up just a few times. The chain has TRBV27 and TRBJ1-5; a weak D match, TRBD1 (6 bases). V was cut by 5 bases and J by 1 base, with 9 bases left in between. The CDR3 is 14 amino acids. Germline CDR1 and CDR2: MNHEY and SMNVEV (reference sequence). CDR3 sequence: CASSPQGSNQPQHF. In DNA form, the CDR3 reads TGTGCCAGCAGTCCCCAGGGGAGCAATCAGCCCCAGCATTTT.

The count of this clone is one. The chain has TRBV6-5 and TRBJ2-2, with D tentatively TRBD1 (6 bases). Germline lookup yields CDR1 MNHEY and CDR2 SVGAGI. The ends were cut back, 10 bases at V and 3 bases at J, with 15 bases in the middle. This CDR3 is built from 14 residues. Here the CDR3 reads CATLRTVYTGELFF. The CDR3 DNA follows: TGTGCCACCCTCAGGACAGTTTACACCGGGGAGCTGTTTTTT.

For the CDR3, the DNA is TGCGCCAGCAGCTTGGAACCAGGGGGCAGCTATGGCTACACCTTC. This translates into CASSLEPGGSYGYTF. V is TRBV5-1 and J is TRBJ1-2; 8 bases match TRBD1. With 0 bases clipped from V and 4 bases from J, the junction kept 5 bases outside the gene matches. The CDR3 spans 15 residues. From germline, CDR1 is SGHRS and CDR2 YFSETQ.

CDR3 DNA: TGTGCCAGCAGCCTGTCAATAGGGGCAACTAATGAAAAACTGTTTTTT. Its translation: CASSLSIGATNEKLFF. The V call is TRBV7-2, the J call TRBJ1-4, with TRBD1 as a possible D gene (5 bases). V lost 5 bases and J lost 0, with 13 bases in between. CDR1 and CDR2 (germline): SGHTA, FQGNSA. CDR3 length: 16 residues. Full variable domain (remainder filled in from reference TRBV7-2 and TRBJ1-4): GAGVSQSPSNKVTEKGKDVELRCDPISGHTALYWYRQSLGQGLEFLIYFQGNSAPDKSGLPSDRFSAERTGGSVSTLTIQRTQQEDSAVYLCASSLSIGATNEKLFFGSGTQLSVL.

In this sample, this clone turned up once. The chain has TRBV27 and TRBJ1-5, with a possible D match to TRBD1 (6 bases). This CDR3 comprises 13 residues. V lost 8 bases to trimming and J lost 7 bases, with 15 bases between them. In germline, CDR1 is MNHEY, CDR2 SMNVEV (reference sequence). The CDR3 loop reads CASSGARGQPQHF. The CDR3 bases are TGTGCCAGCTCAGGGGCCCGGGGCCAGCCCCAGCATTTT.

Concerning this clone: A much larger clone differs by one base, so this may be a read error. Other nucleotide sequences from this sample produce the same CDR3. The chain carries TRBV6-4 and TRBJ2-3; the match to TRBD2 covers 10 bases. CDR1 and CDR2 (germline): MRHNA, SNTAGT. The CDR3 spans 15 residues. V shed 0 bases, J shed 4 bases, and the junction held 1 base outside the gene matches. CDR3 region: CASSDSSGGADTQYF. The DNA for the CDR3 is TGTGCCAGCAGTGACTCAAGCGGGGGGGCAGATACGCAGTATTTT.

This chain connects TRBV6-5 to TRBJ1-4; no definite D call. CDR3 length: 13 residues. The V and J ends lost 8 bases and 3 bases respectively, with 10 bases between them. Germline CDR1 is MNHEY and CDR2 is SVGAGI. In nucleotides, the CDR3 is TGTGCCAGCTGGGCCAGACCTAATGAAAAACTGTTTTTT. Its translation: CASWARPNEKLFF.

V is TRBV18 and J is TRBJ2-3; 10 nucleotides agree with TRBD1. The CDR3 is 16 residues long. The germline CDR1 and CDR2 sequences are KGHSH and LQKENI. The trim removed 2 bases at V and 3 bases at J, leaving 5 bases unmatched. CDR3: CASSPNRDRGTDTQYF. CDR3 nucleotide sequence: TGTGCCAGCTCACCAAACCGGGACAGGGGAACAGATACGCAGTATTTT.

This sequence joins TRBV10-3 and TRBJ1-6; D gene ambiguous. This CDR3 comprises 18 residues. Germline loops: CDR1 ENHRY, CDR2 SYGVKD. With 2 bases removed from V and 3 bases from J, the gap between germline ends came to 17 bases. CDR3 coding DNA: TGTGCCATCAGTGAGATAAGGAGTGTTGAGGTCTATAATTCACCCCTCCACTTT. Translated, it gives CAISEIRSVEVYNSPLHF.

The chain recombines TRBV5-6 with TRBJ2-7; the D is unclear. Germline-derived CDR1 and CDR2 are SGHDT and YYEEEE. Trimming left V 5 bases short and J 2 bases short, with 8 bases between. The CDR3 length is 12 residues. CDR3 DNA sequence: TGTGCCAGCAGTACTCAAGCCTACGAGCAGTACTTC. This gives the protein CASSTQAYEQYF.